The sequence of this T cell receptor beta chain was determined in a study of T cells after yellow fever vaccination. This clonotype showed up just a few times. Via MiXCR, TCRdb re-called the 5' RACE reads, giving one row per CDR3 protein. The data contain 300,000 to 400,000 distinct CDR3 sequences, more than 8.5% of them singletons. Trimming at V came to 4 bases and at J to 2 bases, leaving 10 bases not matched to a gene. The CDR3 covers 17 residues. The germline CDR1 and CDR2 sequences are MGHRA and YSYEKL. The sample here was PBMCs, taken on the day of the first yellow fever vaccination. The J gene is TRBJ1-2, the V gene TRBV4-1, with 10 positions matching TRBD1. The TCR comes from a man younger than 30 who received the YFV17D yellow fever vaccine. CDR3 nucleotides: TGCGCCAGCAGCCCCGAACCGGGACAGGGGAAGAACTATGGCTACACCTTC. Protein sequence: CASSPEPGQGKNYGYTF.